The 15 T cell receptor beta chains below all came from one sample that was sequenced in a study of OX40 agonist ivuxolimab in advanced cancers. Produced via immunoSEQ multiplex PCR; TCRdb's table is partial and in-frame only. Among fewer than 85,000 clones listed, 80% to 90% were seen once. Material: CD4+ or CD8+ T cells sorted from blood, obtained in a trial of the OX40 agonist ivuxolimab. The receptors derive from an adult with an advanced solid tumor such as melanoma, head and neck, liver or kidney cancer.

V and J are TRBV10-3 and TRBJ2-1; TRBD2 agrees at 7 bases. The CDR3 is 17 amino acids. The germline V gene encodes CDR1 ENHRY and CDR2 SYGVKD. Trimming at V came to 0 bases and at J to 7 bases, leaving 12 bases not matched to a gene. CDR3 DNA: TGTGCCATCAGTGAGTCGGAGACGGGCGGGAGTCGGAATGAGCAGTTCTTC. Translating it yields CAISESETGGSRNEQFF.

The chain has TRBV6-5 and TRBJ1-2; D possibly corresponds to TRBD1 (5 bases). Germline lookup yields CDR1 MNHEY and CDR2 SVGAGI. With 6 bases removed from V and 5 bases from J, the gap between germline ends came to 13 bases. The CDR3 runs to 13 residues. The CDR3 nucleotides read TGTGCCAGCAGCGACAGTGCCCTTTATGGCTACACCTTC. Its translation: CASSDSALYGYTF.

This clone appeared a single time. This rearrangement joins TRBV7-2 to TRBJ2-4, with D perhaps TRBD1 or TRBD2 (5 bases each). This CDR3 has 17 amino acids. V gave up 0 bases and J gave up 0 bases, with 12 bases separating them. Per germline, CDR1 SGHTA and CDR2 FQGNSA. The CDR3 loop is CASSLAGVALAKNIQYF. The CDR3 coding sequence is TGTGCCAGCAGCTTAGCGGGGGTAGCACTAGCCAAAAACATTCAGTACTTC. Supplemented by reference TRBV7-2 and TRBJ2-4, the full variable domain reads GAGVSQSPSNKVTEKGKDVELRCDPISGHTALYWYRQSLGQGLEFLIYFQGNSAPDKSGLPSDRFSAERTGGSVSTLTIQRTQQEDSAVYLCASSLAGVALAKNIQYFGAGTRLSVL.

In nucleotides, the CDR3 is TGTGCCAGCAAGGGCACCGCGGAGACCCAGTACTTC. This codes for CASKGTAETQYF. The J gene is TRBJ2-5, the V gene TRBV6-9; no reliable D call. This CDR3 is 12 amino acids long. Between the trimmed V and J ends, which lost 7 bases and 5 bases, there was a span of 11 bases. Germline values: CDR1 MNHGY, CDR2 SVAAGI.

V is TRBV5-5 and J is TRBJ1-1, with 7 bases matching TRBD1. The germline CDR1 and CDR2 sequences are SGHKS and YYEKEE (reference sequence). The trim removed 0 bases at V and 1 base at J, leaving 9 bases unmatched. This CDR3 is built from 17 residues. The CDR3 sequence is CASSLGQGVGKNTEAFF. CDR3 nucleotide sequence: TGTGCCAGCAGCTTGGGACAGGGTGTGGGGAAGAACACTGAAGCTTTCTTT.

The rearrangement uses TRBV29-1 and TRBJ2-3, with D perhaps TRBD1 (5 bases). The CDR3 sequence is 11 residues long. V dropped 4 bases and J dropped 7 bases, with 9 bases sitting between them. Germline values: CDR1 SQVTM, CDR2 ANQGSEA. The CDR3 DNA follows: TGCAGCGTTGTCCAGGGAAATACGCAGTATTTT. Protein product: CSVVQGNTQYF.

The CDR3 reads CASSLAGTSTNEKLFF. DNA of the CDR3: TGTGCCAGCAGCTTGGCCGGGACATCAACTAATGAAAAACTGTTTTTT. This rearrangement joins TRBV5-4 to TRBJ1-4; D possibly corresponds to TRBD1 (6 bases). Trimming removed 0 bases from V and 0 bases from J, with 9 bases in between. The CDR3 runs 16 residues. Germline CDR1 reads SGHNT; CDR2 reads YYREEE (reference sequence).

CDR3 loop: CASSLGTRTPGRDTQYF. The CDR3 nucleotides read TGTGCCAGCAGCTTGGGTACCCGGACTCCGGGGAGGGATACGCAGTATTTT. The chain joins TRBV5-4 to TRBJ2-3, with a possible D match to TRBD2 (6 bases). Germline CDR1 and CDR2: SGHNT and YYREEE (reference sequence). The germline V and J ends were trimmed by 0 bases and 6 bases, with 20 bases remaining between them. This CDR3 is 17 amino acids long.

The V and J genes are TRBV12-5 and TRBJ2-7, with 10 bases matching TRBD1. J gave up 2 bases and V 0 bases, and 10 bases lay outside the gene matches. CDR1 and CDR2 (germline): LGHNT, FRNRAP. CDR3 size: 18 residues. This chain's CDR3 is CASGLVLFGDRGTYEQYF. The CDR3 region has the DNA TGTGCTAGTGGTTTGGTATTATTTGGGGACAGGGGTACCTACGAGCAGTACTTC.

V is TRBV7-2 and J is TRBJ2-5, with 11 bases aligning to TRBD2. Germline CDR1 SGHTA, CDR2 FQGNSA. The J segment lost 5 bases and the V segment lost 2 bases, leaving 13 bases of the junction unmatched. The CDR3 extends over 18 amino acids. CDR3 in DNA: TGTGCCAGCAGCTTAAGTGGTCTAGCGGGGGGCAGATCGGAGACCCAGTACTTC. Translated: CASSLSGLAGGRSETQYF.

The V gene is TRBV5-1, the J gene TRBJ2-3, with 8 nucleotides matching TRBD2. Per germline, CDR1 SGHRS and CDR2 YFSETQ. This CDR3 spans 16 amino acids. The V and J ends lost 0 bases and 2 bases, in that order; junction bases with no gene match: 5. This chain's CDR3 is CASSLGRGDLTDTQYF. The CDR3 nucleotides read TGCGCCAGCAGCTTGGGGCGGGGGGACCTCACAGATACGCAGTATTTT. The whole variable domain, filled in from reference TRBV5-1 and TRBJ2-3, reads KAGVTQTPRYLIKTRGQQVTLSCSPISGHRSVSWYQQTPGQGLQFLFEYFSETQRNKGNFPGRFSGRQFSNSRSEMNVSTLELGDSALYLCASSLGRGDLTDTQYFGPGTRLTVL.

This chain joins TRBV28 and TRBJ2-6; D gene ambiguous. CDR1 MDHEN and CDR2 SYDVKM come from the germline V gene. The CDR3 spans 14 residues. Trimming took 9 bases from V and 0 from J, leaving 9 bases between them. Written as DNA, the CDR3 is TGTGCCAGTCGGGCCAGCTCTGGGGCCAACGTCCTGACTTTC. Residues: CASRASSGANVLTF.

A note on this clone: The identical CDR3 is also encoded by other nucleotide sequences in the sample. The V and J genes are TRBV30 and TRBJ2-5; maybe TRBD1 (5 bases). The CDR3 runs 13 residues. Germline-derived CDR1 and CDR2 are GTSNPN and SVGIG (reference sequence). Trimming removed 0 bases at V and 3 bases at J, with 8 bases between. CDR3 DNA sequence: TGTGCCTGGAGTGTAGGGGCCGAAGAGACCCAGTACTTC. Translating gives CAWSVGAEETQYF.

The rearrangement links TRBV19 to TRBJ2-2; no definite D call. CDR3 length equals 16 residues. The germline V gene encodes CDR1 LNHDA and CDR2 SQIVND (reference sequence). With 0 bases removed from V and 5 bases from J, the gap between germline ends came to 13 bases. The CDR3 coding sequence is TGTGCCAGTAGTATAGATTCTACGCGTCGGACCGGGGAGCTGTTTTTT. Amino acids: CASSIDSTRRTGELFF.

This sequence joins TRBV5-4 and TRBJ2-7; a weak D match, TRBD1 (5 bases). The CDR3 covers 14 residues. CDR1 is SGHNT, CDR2 YYREEE, per germline (reference sequence). Trimming took off 0 bases at V and 2 bases at J, with 9 bases between the two ends. CDR3 region: CASSLDQGPYEQYF. The DNA for the CDR3 is TGTGCCAGCAGCTTGGATCAGGGCCCCTACGAGCAGTACTTC.